This passage covers 5 T cell receptor beta chains from one sample sequenced in a study of beta chain features in type 1 diabetes (dated 2018 in TCRdb). Library prep was done by the immunoSEQ multiplex PCR assay. The High Capacity cDNA Reverse Transcription Kit was used to reverse transcribe all of the isolated RNA, meaning that expressed TCRB transcripts were what got sequenced. TCRdb mirrors the immuneACCESS table, restricted to in-frame sequences. Some clones are absent from its copies; in checked studies, under half trace to an unresolved V gene, and the reason for the others is unknown. A total of under 450,000 clones appear in this sample, over 11% of them only once. The ten largest clones add up to around 0.035% of the sample. Source material: naive CD4+ T cells from blood. The intended sense of this specimen's cell subset or site label: true naive CD4+ T cells. The receptors shown here come from a man aged 25-45 years in good health.

The rearrangement uses TRBV5-1 and TRBJ2-3; TRBD1 matches 9 bases. The trim removed 4 bases at V and 2 bases at J, leaving 8 bases unmatched. The germline gives CDR1 SGHRS, CDR2 YFSETQ. The CDR3 has 16 amino acids. CDR3 in amino acids: CASSPQGAEVTDTQYF. In nucleotides, the CDR3 is TGCGCCAGCAGCCCACAGGGGGCTGAAGTCACAGATACGCAGTATTTT.

The chain links TRBV7-2 to TRBJ2-3, with D possibly TRBD2 on 5 matching bases. The CDR3 spans 11 residues. The germline V and J ends were trimmed by 11 bases and 1 base, with 7 bases remaining between them. CDR1 is SGHTA and CDR2 is FQGNSA in the germline V gene. The CDR3: CASRGTDTQYF. CDR3 in DNA: TGTGCCTCGAGGGGCACAGATACGCAGTATTTT.

This clone came up once. This chain links TRBV11-3 with TRBJ2-7; 8 nucleotides match TRBD2. Germline trimming cut 3 bases from V and 5 bases from J; bases unmatched to any gene: 3. The CDR3 is 13 residues long. Germline V gene data show CDR1 as SGHNT and CDR2 as YENEEA. CDR3 bases: TGTGCCAGCAGCTTTCGAGCGGGAGACGAGCAGTACGTC. Encoded protein: CASSFRAGDEQYV.

This chain links TRBV5-4 with TRBJ2-5, with 9 bases aligning to TRBD2. Germline CDR1 is SGHNT and CDR2 is YYREEE (reference sequence). V was pared by 1 base and J by 5 bases, with 9 bases of the junction left unmatched. This CDR3 spans 16 amino acids. The CDR3 nucleotides are TGTGCCAGCAGCTTGACTAGCGGGTGGACCGGGGAGACCCAGTACTTC. Its translation: CASSLTSGWTGETQYF.

The chain couples TRBV6-5 to TRBJ2-4; D not certain. V was cut by 6 bases and J by 4 bases, with 10 bases left in between. The CDR3 has 13 residues. Germline V gives CDR1 MNHEY, CDR2 SVGAGI. The CDR3 sequence: CASSQVGKNIQYF. CDR3 sequence (DNA): TGTGCCAGCAGCCAAGTGGGGAAAAACATTCAGTACTTC.